This passage covers 32 T cell receptor beta chains from one sample sequenced in a study of T cells in women clearing cervical HPV infection. Repertoires were generated with immunoSEQ multiplex PCR, while TCRdb's copy carries only in-frame clones and drops some. The repertoire table contains 30,000 or so clones. The sequencing sample was made of blood buffy coat. The origin of the receptors is a woman between 18 and 75 years old with a cervical HPV16 infection that either progressed to CIN3+ or cleared (not recorded which).

As regards this clone: Coverage ceases 3 residues before the CDR3 finishes, and the germline J gene fills in the end. The chain couples TRBV20-1 to TRBJ2-3; D unresolved. The CDR3 totals 12 residues. Deletions cut 5 bases from V and 1 base from J, with 7 bases between. Germline V gene sequence: CDR1 DFQATT, CDR2 SNEGSKA (reference sequence). CDR3 DNA (partial): TGCAGTGCTTGTCCGGGCACAGATACG. Translating it yields CSACPGTDT. The full CDR3 protein is CSACPGTDTQYF.

As to this clone: Coverage ceases 3 residues before the CDR3 finishes, and the germline J gene fills in the end. J is TRBJ1-1 and V is TRBV7-2; the D is unclear. Trimming cost V 6 bases and J 7 bases, with 18 bases left between them. The germline gives CDR1 SGHTA, CDR2 FQGNSA. There are 14 residues in the CDR3. CDR3 bases read: TGTGCCAGCAGGACCAGTGGAGGGTTAGGTGAA. It specifies CASRTSGGLGE. The entire CDR3 protein reads CASRTSGGLGEAFF.

A note on this clone: The CDR3 end falls 3 residues outside the read, so it is completed with the germline J gene. The genes are TRBV6-2 or TRBV6-3 and TRBJ1-1, with TRBD1 matching over 10 bases. Per germline, CDR1 MNHEY and CDR2 SVGEGT. This CDR3 spans 16 amino acids. This CDR3 reads CASSWRTGGSKETAFF. The part of the CDR3 DNA that was read is TGTGCCAGCAGTTGGAGGACAGGGGGAAGCAAAGAGACA.

Comment on this clone: The read terminates 3 residues ahead of where the CDR3 ends, so the germline J gene completes it. The chain couples TRBV2 to TRBJ2-7; 8 bases agree with TRBD1. There are 14 residues in the CDR3. CDR1 SNHLY and CDR2 FYNNEI come from the germline V gene. Trimming cost V 6 bases and J 6 bases; bases outside gene matches: 10. CDR3: CASRGQALAVEQYF. The DNA read from the CDR3 is TGTGCCAGCAGGGGACAGGCCCTTGCCGTCGAG.

Measured by frequency, this clone is medium-sized. The read halts 3 residues ahead of the CDR3 end, with the missing end drawn from the germline J gene. This chain links TRBV15 with TRBJ1-4; possibly TRBD1 for D (5 bases). V was shortened by 1 base and J by 5 bases, with 14 bases between the two germline ends. Germline V gene lookup returns CDR1 LNHNV and CDR2 YYDKDF (reference sequence). The CDR3 sequence is 16 residues long. CDR3 DNA, as far as it was read: TGTGCCACCAGCAGAGGAACCGGGGGAAGAAATGAAAAA. Amino acids: CATSRGTGGRNEK. The CDR3 in full is CATSRGTGGRNEKLFF.

In the case of this clone: The CDR3 end is not reached by the read, which stops 3 residues before it; the germline J gene fills it in. The gene calls are TRBV18 and TRBJ1-5, with D unclear. V lost 3 bases and J lost 2, with 8 bases in between. The CDR3 loop spans 14 amino acids. Germline-derived CDR1 and CDR2 are KGHSH and LQKENI. The CDR3 region is CASSPNSGNQPQHF. CDR3 DNA (partial): TGTGCCAGCTCACCCAATTCAGGCAATCAGCCC.

With regard to this clone: The read falls 3 residues short of the CDR3 end, and the missing part is taken from the germline J gene. V usage is TRBV5-1 and J usage is TRBJ2-3; TRBD2 matches 8 bases. The CDR3 runs 16 residues. V shed 0 bases and J 1 base; nucleotides not matched to a gene: 4. Germline loops: CDR1 SGHRS, CDR2 YFSETQ. CDR3 DNA (partial): TGCGCCAGCAGCTTGGGAGCGGGAGAGGGCACAGATACG. This sequence encodes CASSLGAGEGTDT. From start to end, the CDR3 is CASSLGAGEGTDTQYF.

Concerning this clone: A read error may account for a junction end that differs from germline. The read is 3 residues too short to cover the CDR3 end, so that end is filled in from the germline J gene. Additional DNA sequences in this sample encode the identical CDR3. This chain uses TRBV7-9 with TRBJ1-3; D is possibly TRBD1 (5 bases). The V gene's germline CDR1 is SEHNR and CDR2 FQNEAQ (reference sequence). CDR3 length: 14 residues. The CDR3 spells CASSLDGGANTIYF. The DNA read from the CDR3 is TGTGCCAGCAGCTTAGATGGAGGGGCAAACACT.

Turning to this clone: The observed sequence ends 3 residues before the CDR3 terminus, with the missing tail filled in from the germline J gene. The chain carries TRBV20-1 and TRBJ2-2; D uncertain. The CDR3 has 12 residues. Germline V gene data show CDR1 as DFQATT and CDR2 as SNEGSKA (reference sequence). The sequenced CDR3 bases are TGCAGTGCGCTTCCATCGGGTGAAAAG. This codes for CSALPSGEK. The whole CDR3 sequence is CSALPSGEKLFF.

Comment on this clone: The observed sequence ends 3 residues before the CDR3 terminus, with the missing tail filled in from the germline J gene. This chain uses TRBV9 with TRBJ1-2; TRBD1 matches at 8 bases. The CDR3 spans 16 residues. Germline CDR1 is SGDLS and CDR2 is YYNGEE. Trimming at V came to 4 bases and at J to 6 bases, leaving 14 bases not matched to a gene. CDR3 in amino acids: CASSPDPTGVVDGYTF. Partial CDR3 DNA: TGTGCCAGCAGCCCGGACCCGACAGGGGTGGTCGATGGC. Full variable domain (outside the CDR3, taken from reference TRBV9 and TRBJ1-2): DSGVTQTPKHLITATGQRVTLRCSPRSGDLSVYWYQQSLDQGLQFLIQYYNGEERAKGNILERFSAQQFPDLHSELNLSSLELGDSALYFCASSPDPTGVVDGYTFGSGTRLTVV.

For this clone: The read falls 3 residues short of the CDR3 end, and the missing part is taken from the germline J gene. The chain links TRBV11-2 to TRBJ2-1, with 8 bases that match TRBD2. Unmatched junction bases numbered 7, after V lost 5 bases and J lost 4 bases. The germline gives CDR1 SGHAT, CDR2 FQNNGV. The CDR3 extends over 15 amino acids. This CDR3 is CASSRAGGAYNEQFF. The CDR3 DNA, read in part, is TGTGCCAGCAGCCGCGCGGGGGGTGCTTACAATGAG.

Regarding this clone: The CDR3 end is not reached by the read, which stops 3 residues before it; the germline J gene fills it in. This rearrangement joins TRBV7-6 to TRBJ2-7; 7 positions agree with TRBD2. V was pared by 8 bases and J by 0 bases, with 4 bases of the junction left unmatched. CDR3 length: 13 amino acids. Germline CDR1 is SGHVS and CDR2 is FNYEAQ. The covered CDR3 bases are TGTGCCAGCTCGCTAGCGGCCTCCTACGAG. It encodes CASSLAASYE. In full, the CDR3 reads CASSLAASYEQYF. The full variable domain, completed using reference TRBV7-6 and TRBJ2-7, is GAGVSQSPRYKVTKRGQDVALRCDPISGHVSLYWYRQALGQGPEFLTYFNYEAQQDKSGLPNDRFSAERPEGSISTLTIQRTEQRDSAMYRCASSLAASYEQYFGPGTRLTVT.

In the case of this clone: The read ends 3 residues early relative to the CDR3; the germline J gene fills the gap. The chain recombines TRBV5-1 with TRBJ2-2, with a weak D call TRBD1 (6 bases). Germline V lookup: CDR1 SGHRS, CDR2 YFSETQ. The CDR3 has 15 amino acids. This chain's CDR3 is CASSPGATTNEKLFF. CDR3 bases read: TGCGCCAGCAGCCCAGGGGCTACAACTAATGAAAAG.

Details on this clone: At one end the junction does not follow the germline gene, possibly because of a read error. The DNA ends 3 residues before the CDR3 does, and the rest of the CDR3 is filled in from the germline J gene. Other DNA sequences of this sample code for an identical CDR3. The gene calls are TRBV4-2 and TRBJ2-3; maybe TRBD2 (5 bases). The CDR3 covers 15 residues. Germline V CDR1 and CDR2: LGHNA, YNFKEQ. CDR3 protein: CASSQATGSTDTQYF. The CDR3 DNA, read in part, is TGTGCCAGTAGCCAAGCGACGGGGAGCACAGATACG.

Turning to this clone: The read is 3 residues too short to cover the CDR3 end, so that end is filled in from the germline J gene. This sequence joins TRBV5-1 and TRBJ1-2, with D possibly being TRBD1 (6 bases). This CDR3 contains 14 residues. CDR1 and CDR2 (germline): SGHRS, YFSETQ. Between the trimmed V and J ends, which lost 0 bases and 6 bases, there was a span of 12 bases. The CDR3 bases that were read are TGCGCCAGCAGCTTGGACAGGGCGGAAGATGGC. Its protein is CASSLDRAEDG. The complete CDR3 protein is CASSLDRAEDGYTF.

With respect to this clone: The read ends 3 residues before the CDR3 terminus; that terminus is restored from the germline J gene. The rearrangement links TRBV5-4 to TRBJ2-2; 8 nucleotides align to TRBD2. The CDR3 spans 16 residues. CDR1 SGHNT and CDR2 YYREEE come from the germline V gene (reference sequence). The junction had 2 bases not matched to a gene; V was cut back by 0 bases and J by 1 base. CDR3 in amino acids: CASSLDSGVNTGELFF. Incomplete CDR3 DNA: TGTGCCAGCAGCTTGGATAGCGGGGTGAACACCGGGGAG.

CDR3 bases read: TGCGCCAGCAGCCCCCGGACAGGGAACACTGAA. This codes for CASSPRTGNTE. The complete CDR3 protein is CASSPRTGNTEAFF. The V and J genes are TRBV5-1 and TRBJ1-1, with TRBD1 matching 7 bases. The CDR3 end is not reached by the read, which stops 3 residues before it; the germline J gene fills it in. CDR3 length: 14 amino acids. Germline V CDR1 and CDR2: SGHRS, YFSETQ. Germline trimming cut 4 bases from V and 1 base from J; bases unmatched to any gene: 4. The full variable domain, with the rest looked up from reference TRBV5-1 and TRBJ1-1, is KAGVTQTPRYLIKTRGQQVTLSCSPISGHRSVSWYQQTPGQGLQFLFEYFSETQRNKGNFPGRFSGRQFSNSRSEMNVSTLELGDSALYLCASSPRTGNTEAFFGQGTRLTVV.

Concerning this clone itself: The CDR3 goes on 3 residues after the read ends, and that part is filled in from the germline J gene. This chain uses TRBV6-4 with TRBJ2-1, with 10 bases fitting TRBD1. Trimming removed 6 bases from V and 0 bases from J; junction bases left unmatched: 17. Per the germline V gene, CDR1 is MRHNA and CDR2 is SNTAGT. The CDR3 loop spans 20 amino acids. CDR3 in amino acids: CASRDRDRGRASSSYNEQFF. The CDR3 bases that were read are TGTGCCAGCAGAGACCGGGACAGGGGACGAGCCTCGAGCTCCTACAATGAG.

Notes on this clone: An end of the junction does not agree with germline; a read error may underlie this. The read terminates 3 residues ahead of where the CDR3 ends, so the germline J gene completes it. Other DNA sequences in this sample translate to the same CDR3. The rearrangement uses TRBV6-2 or TRBV6-3 and TRBJ1-3; TRBD1 matches 9 bases. The CDR3 loop spans 16 amino acids. Germline assignment: CDR1 MNHEY and CDR2 SVGEGT. This chain's CDR3 is CASSYGEQGARYTIYF. The sequenced CDR3 bases are TGTGCCAGCAGTTACGGAGAACAGGGGGCTCGCTACACG.

In regard to this clone: The CDR3 end lies 3 residues beyond the end of the read and is filled in from the germline J gene. This chain links TRBV7-2 with TRBJ1-1, with TRBD1 as a possible D gene (5 bases). CDR1 is SGHTA, CDR2 FQGNSA, per germline. This CDR3 spans 13 amino acids. CDR3: CASSLGGVRKAFF. CDR3 DNA, as far as it was read: TGTGCCAGCAGCTTAGGAGGGGTAAGAAAA.

In the case of this clone: Sequencing ends 3 residues short of the CDR3 end; the germline J gene provides the rest. The genes are TRBV29-1 and TRBJ1-3; D remains ambiguous. Trimming stripped 2 bases from V and 0 bases from J, with 5 bases between. This CDR3 contains 13 residues. CDR1 and CDR2 from the germline V gene are SQVTM and ANQGSEA. The CDR3 region is CSVEKGSGNTIYF. CDR3 DNA (partial): TGCAGCGTTGAAAAAGGCTCTGGAAACACC. Drawing the rest from reference TRBV29-1 and TRBJ1-3, the complete variable domain is SAVISQKPSRDICQRGTSLTIQCQVDSQVTMMFWYRQQPGQSLTLIATANQGSEATYESGFVIDKFPISRPNLTFSTLTVSNMSPEDSSIYLCSVEKGSGNTIYFGEGSWLTVV.

With regard to this clone: The read stops 3 residues short of the end of the CDR3; the missing end is completed from the germline J gene. The chain is built from TRBV29-1 and TRBJ2-5; TRBD1 might be the D (6 bases). The CDR3 spans 12 residues. CDR1 and CDR2 from the germline V gene are SQVTM and ANQGSEA. V lost 7 bases to trimming and J lost 1 base, with 10 bases between them. Incomplete CDR3 DNA: TGCAGCGATAGGACAGCCCAAGAGACC. Translating it yields CSDRTAQET. The entire CDR3 reads CSDRTAQETQYF. Full variable domain (rest looked up from reference TRBV29-1 and TRBJ2-5): SAVISQKPSRDICQRGTSLTIQCQVDSQVTMMFWYRQQPGQSLTLIATANQGSEATYESGFVIDKFPISRPNLTFSTLTVSNMSPEDSSIYLCSDRTAQETQYFGPGTRLLVL.

Details on this clone: Read sequence stops 3 residues before the CDR3 end, and the germline J gene provides the missing end. J is TRBJ2-3 and V is TRBV15; the match to TRBD2 covers 9 bases. The CDR3 has 20 residues. V lost 2 bases, J lost 0 bases, and 15 bases stayed unmatched. In germline, CDR1 is LNHNV, CDR2 YYDKDF (reference sequence). Incomplete CDR3 DNA: TGTGCCACCAGCAGACTTCAACCTGGCGGGGGGGATTCTAGCACAGATACG. Residues: CATSRLQPGGGDSSTDT. The whole CDR3 sequence reads CATSRLQPGGGDSSTDTQYF.

Turning to this clone: The read is 3 residues too short to cover the CDR3 end, so that end is filled in from the germline J gene. This rearrangement joins TRBV20-1 to TRBJ1-4, with 7 bases fitting TRBD1. The germline CDR1 and CDR2 sequences are DFQATT and SNEGSKA (reference sequence). The CDR3 spans 14 residues. Trimming cost V 5 bases and J 4 bases; bases outside gene matches: 7. The CDR3 loop is CSAPNRGYNEKLFF. The sequenced CDR3 bases are TGCAGTGCTCCGAACAGGGGTTATAATGAAAAA.

About this clone itself: From the germline J gene comes the end of the CDR3, since the read stops 3 residues before it. J is TRBJ2-5 and V is TRBV29-1, with 14 nucleotides matching TRBD2. Losses at the gene ends were 4 bases for V and 5 bases for J; bases not matched to a gene: 6. Looked up from germline, CDR1 is SQVTM and CDR2 is ANQGSEA. The CDR3 runs 15 residues. The sequenced part of the CDR3 DNA is TGCAGCGTTGTAGGACTAGCGGGAGGTAGTGAGACC. This gives the protein CSVVGLAGGSET. The CDR3 in full is CSVVGLAGGSETQYF.

Concerning this clone: The read ends 3 residues before the CDR3 terminus; that terminus is restored from the germline J gene. The chain has TRBV20-1 and TRBJ1-1, with TRBD1 matching 7 bases. CDR1 is DFQATT, CDR2 SNEGSKA, per germline (reference sequence). Unmatched junction bases numbered 12, after V lost 1 base and J lost 4 bases. The CDR3 has 16 amino acids. The CDR3 here is CSARANLQGLVTEAFF. The DNA read from the CDR3 is TGCAGTGCTAGAGCTAACCTACAGGGGCTTGTCACTGAA.

A word on this clone: Read sequence stops 3 residues before the CDR3 end, and the germline J gene provides the missing end. The chain has TRBV6-1 and TRBJ2-3; 8 bases agree with TRBD2. The CDR3 runs 14 residues. Germline V gives CDR1 MNHNS, CDR2 SASEGT. Partial CDR3 DNA: TGTGCCAGCAGTGGGGTAGCGGGAACCGGGACG. Translation: CASSGVAGTGT. The whole CDR3 region reads CASSGVAGTGTQYF.

Details on this clone: Read coverage stops 3 residues before the CDR3 terminus; the germline J gene supplies the remainder. This sample also contains other DNA sequences that code for the same CDR3. The chain carries TRBV5-1 and TRBJ1-3, with a weak D call TRBD1 (5 bases). The V and J ends lost 2 bases and 3 bases respectively, with 12 bases between them. Germline lookup yields CDR1 SGHRS and CDR2 YFSETQ. The CDR3 is made up of 15 amino acids. The sequenced part of the CDR3 DNA is TGCGCCAGCAGCTTTGGAGGGGTTCTTGGAAACACC. It translates to CASSFGGVLGNT. The CDR3 as a whole reads CASSFGGVLGNTIYF.

With respect to this clone: A read error may account for a junction end that differs from germline. The read comes to an end 3 residues before the CDR3 does, leaving the germline J gene to fill in the end. This sample also contains other DNA sequences that code for the same CDR3. The chain couples TRBV19 to TRBJ1-3, with TRBD1 identical over 11 bases. Germline CDR1 reads LNHDA; CDR2 reads SQIVND (reference sequence). CDR3 size: 15 residues. The CDR3 bases that were read are TGTGCCAGTAGTACCGGACAGGGGGCTGGAAACACG. Amino acids: CASSTGQGAGNT. The whole CDR3 sequence is CASSTGQGAGNTIYF.

With regard to this clone: The DNA ends 3 residues before the CDR3 does, and the rest of the CDR3 is filled in from the germline J gene. The chain couples TRBV18 to TRBJ1-3; no firm D call. The CDR3 extends over 14 amino acids. Trimming shortened V by 1 base and J by 4 bases, and 8 bases separated the two germline ends. Germline V lookup: CDR1 KGHSH, CDR2 LQKENI. The sequenced part of the CDR3 DNA is TGTGCCAGCTCACCACAGGCAGTCGGAAACACC. Its protein is CASSPQAVGNT. The whole CDR3 region reads CASSPQAVGNTIYF.

Of note for this clone: The read comes to an end 3 residues before the CDR3 does, leaving the germline J gene to fill in the end. The chain is built from TRBV10-3 and TRBJ2-1, with 10 bases fitting TRBD2. J was trimmed by 5 bases and V by 6 bases; bases with no gene match: 4. The CDR3 consists of 14 residues. Germline loops: CDR1 ENHRY, CDR2 SYGVKD. The DNA read from the CDR3 is TGTGCCATCAGGGGGACTAGCGCTAACAATGAG. Its translation: CAIRGTSANNE. The entire CDR3 is CAIRGTSANNEQFF.

This chain's CDR3 is CSVWTADGYTF. Partial CDR3 DNA: TGCAGCGTTTGGACAGCTGATGGC. The V and J genes are TRBV29-1 and TRBJ1-2, with D possibly matching TRBD1 (6 bases). The observed sequence ends 3 residues before the CDR3 terminus, with the missing tail filled in from the germline J gene. The CDR3 length is 11 residues. CDR1 is SQVTM and CDR2 is ANQGSEA in the germline V gene. V lost 5 bases and J lost 6, with 10 bases in between.